The text below deals with one T cell receptor beta chain. Its antigen is not identified. The study ran its PCR with 60 Vbeta and 13 Jbeta primers. Clones were sequenced by immunoSEQ multiplex PCR, and TCRdb holds only the in-frame ones, with some missing. Of approximately 170,000 clones listed, approximately 84% were seen once; the top ten hold roughly 4.8%. This CDR3 spans 14 amino acids. The germline V gene encodes CDR1 LGHNA and CDR2 YNFKEQ. V lost 4 bases and J lost 1, with 10 bases in between. This sample was taken from a study of cytomegalovirus exposure and HLA in healthy donors. The study's findings and limits: Most of the TCR beta V segments (in an earlier analysis) were productive either about 90% or about 30% of the time. Cytomegalovirus status was reportedly diagnosed by the classifier with high sensitivity and specificity.

Sequenced input: PBMCs. The V call is TRBV4-2, the J call TRBJ1-1; D is unclear. The TCR was taken from a woman aged 50 to 60 in good health and CMV-seropositive. CDR3 in DNA: TGTGCCAGCAGCCGACTCAGCGAGAACACTGAAGCTTTCTTT. Amino acids: CASSRLSENTEAFF.